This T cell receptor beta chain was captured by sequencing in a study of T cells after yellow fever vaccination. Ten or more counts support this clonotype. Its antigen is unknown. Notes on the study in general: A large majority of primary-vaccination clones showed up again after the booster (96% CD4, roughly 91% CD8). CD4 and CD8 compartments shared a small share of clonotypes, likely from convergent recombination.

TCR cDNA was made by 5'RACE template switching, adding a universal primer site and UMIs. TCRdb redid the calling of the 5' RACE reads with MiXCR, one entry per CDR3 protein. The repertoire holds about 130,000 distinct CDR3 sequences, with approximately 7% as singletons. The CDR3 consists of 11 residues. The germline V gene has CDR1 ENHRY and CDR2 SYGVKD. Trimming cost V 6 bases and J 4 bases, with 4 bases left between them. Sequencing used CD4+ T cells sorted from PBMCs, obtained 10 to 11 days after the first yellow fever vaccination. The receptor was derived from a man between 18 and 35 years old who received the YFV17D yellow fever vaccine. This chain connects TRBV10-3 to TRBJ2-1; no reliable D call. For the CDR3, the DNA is TGTGCCATCAGGGGGTACAATGAGCAGTTCTTC. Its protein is CAIRGYNEQFF.